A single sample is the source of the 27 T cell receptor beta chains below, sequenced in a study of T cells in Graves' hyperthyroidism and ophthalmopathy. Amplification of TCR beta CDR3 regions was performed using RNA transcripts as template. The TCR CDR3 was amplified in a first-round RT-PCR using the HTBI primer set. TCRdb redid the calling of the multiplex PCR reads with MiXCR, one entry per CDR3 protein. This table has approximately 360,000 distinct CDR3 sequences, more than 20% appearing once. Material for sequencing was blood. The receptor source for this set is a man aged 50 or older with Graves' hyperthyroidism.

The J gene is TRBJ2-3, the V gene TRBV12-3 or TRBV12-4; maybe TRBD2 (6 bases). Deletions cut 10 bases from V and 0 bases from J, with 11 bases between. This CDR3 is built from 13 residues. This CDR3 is CAIASDSTDTQYF. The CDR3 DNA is TGTGCCATTGCTAGCGATAGCACAGATACGCAGTATTTT.

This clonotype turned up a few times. As DNA, the CDR3 is TGTGCCAGCAGCCTCGGGACAGGTCGGCACGAGCAGTACTTC. It encodes CASSLGTGRHEQYF. The gene calls are TRBV9 and TRBJ2-7; 8 bases match TRBD1. This CDR3 is built from 14 residues. Germline assignment: CDR1 SGDLS and CDR2 YYNGEE. V trimming: 4 bases; J trimming: 5 bases; junction bases outside the gene matches: 8. The full variable domain, rest sourced from reference TRBV9 and TRBJ2-7, is DSGVTQTPKHLITATGQRVTLRCSPRSGDLSVYWYQQSLDQGLQFLIQYYNGEERAKGNILERFSAQQFPDLHSELNLSSLELGDSALYFCASSLGTGRHEQYFGPGTRLTVT.

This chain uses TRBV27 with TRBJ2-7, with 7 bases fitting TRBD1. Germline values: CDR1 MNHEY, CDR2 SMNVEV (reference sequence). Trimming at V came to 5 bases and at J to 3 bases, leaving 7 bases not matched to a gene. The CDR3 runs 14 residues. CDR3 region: CASSGMAGGYEQYF. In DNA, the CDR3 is TGTGCCAGCAGTGGGATGGCAGGGGGCTACGAGCAGTACTTC.

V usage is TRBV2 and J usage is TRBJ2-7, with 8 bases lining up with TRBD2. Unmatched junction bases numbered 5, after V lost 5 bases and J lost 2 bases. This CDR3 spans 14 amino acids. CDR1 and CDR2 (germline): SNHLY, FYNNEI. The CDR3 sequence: CASSPSGSTYEQYF. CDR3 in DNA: TGTGCCAGCAGTCCCAGCGGGAGCACCTACGAGCAGTACTTC.

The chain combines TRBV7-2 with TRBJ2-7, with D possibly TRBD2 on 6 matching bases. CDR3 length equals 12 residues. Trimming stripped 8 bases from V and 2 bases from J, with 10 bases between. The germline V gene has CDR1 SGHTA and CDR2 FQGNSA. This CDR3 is CASGWGAYEQYF. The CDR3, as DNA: TGTGCCAGCGGGTGGGGGGCCTACGAGCAGTACTTC. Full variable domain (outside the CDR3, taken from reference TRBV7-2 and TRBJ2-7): GAGVSQSPSNKVTEKGKDVELRCDPISGHTALYWYRQSLGQGLEFLIYFQGNSAPDKSGLPSDRFSAERTGGSVSTLTIQRTQQEDSAVYLCASGWGAYEQYFGPGTRLTVT.

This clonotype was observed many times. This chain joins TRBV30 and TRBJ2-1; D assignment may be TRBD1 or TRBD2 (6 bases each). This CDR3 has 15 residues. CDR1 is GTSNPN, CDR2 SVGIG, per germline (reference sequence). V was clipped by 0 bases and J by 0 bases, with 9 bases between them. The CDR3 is CAWSVGGSSYNEQFF. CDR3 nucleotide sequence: TGTGCCTGGAGTGTAGGGGGGAGCTCCTACAATGAGCAGTTCTTC.

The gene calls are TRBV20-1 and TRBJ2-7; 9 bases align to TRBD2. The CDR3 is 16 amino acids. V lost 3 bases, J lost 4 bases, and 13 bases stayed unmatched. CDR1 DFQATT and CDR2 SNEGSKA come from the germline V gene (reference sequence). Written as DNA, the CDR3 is TGCAGTGCTAGGGGGATTAGCGGGAGTGAAAGGTACGAGCAGTACTTC. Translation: CSARGISGSERYEQYF.

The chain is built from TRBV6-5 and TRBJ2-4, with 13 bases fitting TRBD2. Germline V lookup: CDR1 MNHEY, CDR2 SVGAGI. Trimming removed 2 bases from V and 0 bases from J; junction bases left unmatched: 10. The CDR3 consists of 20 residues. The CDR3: CASSYPRLAGGLVAKNIQYF. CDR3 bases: TGTGCCAGCAGTTACCCTCGACTAGCGGGAGGCCTGGTAGCCAAAAACATTCAGTACTTC.

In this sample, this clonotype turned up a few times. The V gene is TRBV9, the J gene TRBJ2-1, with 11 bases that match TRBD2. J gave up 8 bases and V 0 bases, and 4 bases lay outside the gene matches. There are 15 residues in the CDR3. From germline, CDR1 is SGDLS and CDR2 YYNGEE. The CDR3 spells CASSVGGLAVDEQFF. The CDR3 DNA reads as TGTGCCAGCAGCGTAGGGGGACTAGCGGTTGATGAGCAGTTCTTC.

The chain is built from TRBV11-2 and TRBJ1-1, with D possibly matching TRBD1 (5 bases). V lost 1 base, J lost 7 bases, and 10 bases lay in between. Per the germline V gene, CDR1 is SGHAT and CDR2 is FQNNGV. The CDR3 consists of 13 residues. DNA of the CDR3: TGTGCCAGCAGCTTAGGGGGGTACTATGAAGCTTTCTTT. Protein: CASSLGGYYEAFF.

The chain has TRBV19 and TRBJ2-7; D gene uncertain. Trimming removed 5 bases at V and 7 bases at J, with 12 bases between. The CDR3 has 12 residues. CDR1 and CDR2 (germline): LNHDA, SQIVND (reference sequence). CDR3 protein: CASSPQYGEQYF. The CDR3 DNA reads TGTGCCAGTAGTCCACAATATGGGGAGCAGTACTTC.

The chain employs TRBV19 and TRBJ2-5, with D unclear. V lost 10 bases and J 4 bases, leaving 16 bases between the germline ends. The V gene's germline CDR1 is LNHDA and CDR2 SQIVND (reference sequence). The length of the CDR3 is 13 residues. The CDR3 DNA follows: TGTGCCACCTCTGGTGGCGTGGGAGAGACCCAGTACTTC. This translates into CATSGGVGETQYF. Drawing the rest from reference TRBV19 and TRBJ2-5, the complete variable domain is DGGITQSPKYLFRKEGQNVTLSCEQNLNHDAMYWYRQDPGQGLRLIYYSQIVNDFQKGDIAEGYSVSREKKESFPLTVTSAQKNPTAFYLCATSGGVGETQYFGPGTRLLVL.

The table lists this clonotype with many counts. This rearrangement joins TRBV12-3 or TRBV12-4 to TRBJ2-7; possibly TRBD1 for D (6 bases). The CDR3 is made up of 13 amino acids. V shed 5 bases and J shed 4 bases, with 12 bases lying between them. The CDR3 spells CASSPGQPYEQYF. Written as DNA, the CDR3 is TGTGCCAGCAGTCCCGGACAGCCTTACGAGCAGTACTTC.

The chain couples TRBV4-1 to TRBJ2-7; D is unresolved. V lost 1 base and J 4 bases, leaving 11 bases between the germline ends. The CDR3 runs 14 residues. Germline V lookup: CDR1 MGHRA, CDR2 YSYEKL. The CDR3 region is CASSQGTDRYEQYF. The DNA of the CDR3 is TGCGCCAGCAGCCAAGGTACGGACCGGTACGAGCAGTACTTC.

This CDR3 reads CASSFLAGGLDTQYF. The CDR3 DNA reads TGTGCCAGCAGCTTCCTAGCGGGAGGATTAGATACGCAGTATTTT. The rearrangement joins TRBV11-3 to TRBJ2-3; 11 nucleotides agree with TRBD2. The CDR3 extends over 15 amino acids. Per germline, CDR1 SGHNT and CDR2 YENEEA. V shed 3 bases, J shed 5 bases, and the junction held 4 bases outside the gene matches.

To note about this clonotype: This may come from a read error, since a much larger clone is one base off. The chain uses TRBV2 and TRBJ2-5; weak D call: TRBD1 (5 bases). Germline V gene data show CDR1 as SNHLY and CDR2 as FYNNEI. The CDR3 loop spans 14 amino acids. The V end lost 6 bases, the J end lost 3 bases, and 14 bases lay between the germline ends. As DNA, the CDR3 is TGTGCCAGCAGGGCAGGCAGGGCCGAAGAGACCCAGTACTTC. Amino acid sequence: CASRAGRAEETQYF.

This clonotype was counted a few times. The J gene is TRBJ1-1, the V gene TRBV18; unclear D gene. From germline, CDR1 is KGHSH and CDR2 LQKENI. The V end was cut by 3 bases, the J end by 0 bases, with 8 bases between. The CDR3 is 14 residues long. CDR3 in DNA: TGTGCCAGCTCACCCTTACCACTGAACACTGAAGCTTTCTTT. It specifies CASSPLPLNTEAFF.

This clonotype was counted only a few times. CDR3 DNA: TGTGCCAGCAGCCTGATACACGAAGCTTTCTTT. Translation gives CASSLIHEAFF. The rearrangement joins TRBV7-9 to TRBJ1-1, with D unclear. There are 11 residues in the CDR3. V was clipped by 5 bases and J by 8 bases, with 9 bases between them. CDR1 and CDR2 from the germline V gene are SEHNR and FQNEAQ (reference sequence).

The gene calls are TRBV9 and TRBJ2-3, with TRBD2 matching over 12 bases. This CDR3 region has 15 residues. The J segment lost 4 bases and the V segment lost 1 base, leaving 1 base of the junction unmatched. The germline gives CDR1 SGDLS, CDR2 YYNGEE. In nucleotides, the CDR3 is TGTGCCAGCAGCGTACGACTAGCGGGAGCAGATACGCAGTATTTT. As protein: CASSVRLAGADTQYF.

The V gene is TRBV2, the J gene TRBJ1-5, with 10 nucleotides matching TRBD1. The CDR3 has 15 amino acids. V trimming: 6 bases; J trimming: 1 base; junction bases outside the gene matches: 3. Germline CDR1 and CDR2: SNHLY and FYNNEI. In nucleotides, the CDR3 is TGTGCCAGCAGCGGGACAGGGGACAGCAATCAGCCCCAGCATTTT. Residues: CASSGTGDSNQPQHF.

For the CDR3, the DNA is TGTGCCACCAGTGGTGTTAACTCCCCCAATGAGCAGTTCTTC. Translated, it gives CATSGVNSPNEQFF. The gene calls are TRBV24-1 and TRBJ2-1; D is uncertain. V lost 5 bases and J lost 6, with 13 bases in between. The CDR3 runs 14 residues. Per the germline V gene, CDR1 is KGHDR and CDR2 is SFDVKD.

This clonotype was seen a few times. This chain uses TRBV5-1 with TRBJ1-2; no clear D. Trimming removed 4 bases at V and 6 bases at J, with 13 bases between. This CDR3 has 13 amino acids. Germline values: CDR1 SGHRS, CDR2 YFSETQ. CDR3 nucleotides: TGCGCCAGCAGCGGCTTTAATCGGGATGGCTACACCTTC. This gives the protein CASSGFNRDGYTF.

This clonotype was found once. This CDR3 is CATFYWGSSYNEQFF. CDR3 nucleotide sequence: TGTGCCACGTTCTACTGGGGGAGCTCCTACAATGAGCAGTTCTTC. The chain links TRBV7-2 to TRBJ2-1; D may match TRBD1 or TRBD2 (5 bases each). CDR3 length: 15 amino acids. Germline values: CDR1 SGHTA, CDR2 FQGNSA. The V end was cut by 10 bases, the J end by 0 bases, with 16 bases between.

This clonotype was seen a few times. The CDR3 is CASSTRTASQETQYF. The CDR3 DNA sequence: TGTGCCAGCAGCACCCGGACGGCGTCCCAAGAGACCCAGTACTTC. The V gene is TRBV13, the J gene TRBJ2-5; no clear D. Trimming took off 5 bases at V and 1 base at J, with 14 bases between the two ends. CDR1 is PRHDT, CDR2 FYEKMQ, per germline (reference sequence). This CDR3 is built from 15 residues. Looking up the rest from reference TRBV13 and TRBJ2-5 gives the full variable domain: AAGVIQSPRHLIKEKRETATLKCYPIPRHDTVYWYQQGPGQDPQFLISFYEKMQSDKGSIPDRFSAQQFSDYHSELNMSSLELGDSALYFCASSTRTASQETQYFGPGTRLLVL.

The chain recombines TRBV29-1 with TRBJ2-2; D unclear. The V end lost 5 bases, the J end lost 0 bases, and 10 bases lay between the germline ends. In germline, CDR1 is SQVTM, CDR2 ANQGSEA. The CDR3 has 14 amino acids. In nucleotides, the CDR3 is TGCAGCGTTCAAGGCGCTTCGAACACCGGGGAGCTGTTTTTT. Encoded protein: CSVQGASNTGELFF.

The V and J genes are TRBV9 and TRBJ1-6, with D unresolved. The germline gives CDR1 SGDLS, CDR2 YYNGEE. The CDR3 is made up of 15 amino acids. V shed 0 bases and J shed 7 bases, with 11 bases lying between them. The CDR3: CASSVDDGFNSPLHF. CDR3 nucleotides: TGTGCCAGCAGCGTAGACGACGGATTCAATTCACCCCTCCACTTT.

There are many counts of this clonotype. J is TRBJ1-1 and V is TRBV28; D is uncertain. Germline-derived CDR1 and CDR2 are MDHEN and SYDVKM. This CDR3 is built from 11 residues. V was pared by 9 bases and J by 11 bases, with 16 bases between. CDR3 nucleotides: TGTGCCAGTCTCACAGACTCCCAGGCTTTCTTT. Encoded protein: CASLTDSQAFF.